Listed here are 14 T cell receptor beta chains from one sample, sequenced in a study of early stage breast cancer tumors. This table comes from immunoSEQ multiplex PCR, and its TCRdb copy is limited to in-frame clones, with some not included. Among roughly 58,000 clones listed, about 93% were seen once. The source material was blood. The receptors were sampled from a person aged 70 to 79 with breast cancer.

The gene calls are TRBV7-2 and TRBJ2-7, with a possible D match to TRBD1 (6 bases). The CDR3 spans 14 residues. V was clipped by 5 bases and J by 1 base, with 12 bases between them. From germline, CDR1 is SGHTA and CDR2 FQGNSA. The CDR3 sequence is CASSQNRVSYEQYF. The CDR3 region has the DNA TGTGCCAGCAGCCAAAACAGGGTTTCCTACGAGCAGTACTTC.

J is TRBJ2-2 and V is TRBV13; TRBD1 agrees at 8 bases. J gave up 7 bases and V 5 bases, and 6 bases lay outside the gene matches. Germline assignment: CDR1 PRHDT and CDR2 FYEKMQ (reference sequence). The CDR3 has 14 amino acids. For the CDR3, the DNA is TGTGCCAGCAGCCTGGGACAGGACAGCGGGGAGCTGTTTTTT. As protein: CASSLGQDSGELFF.

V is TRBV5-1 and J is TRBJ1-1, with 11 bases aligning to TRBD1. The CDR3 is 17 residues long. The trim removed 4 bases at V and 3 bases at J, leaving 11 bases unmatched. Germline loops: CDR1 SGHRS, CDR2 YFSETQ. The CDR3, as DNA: TGCGCCAGCAGCCCGAATGGACAGGGGGCGCGACACACTGAAGCTTTCTTT. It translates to CASSPNGQGARHTEAFF.

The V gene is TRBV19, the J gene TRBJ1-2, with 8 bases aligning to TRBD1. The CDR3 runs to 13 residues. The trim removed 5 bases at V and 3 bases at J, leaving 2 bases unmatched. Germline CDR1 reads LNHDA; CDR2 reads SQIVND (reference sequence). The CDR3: CASSGQGDYGYTF. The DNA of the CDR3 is TGTGCCAGTAGTGGACAGGGTGACTATGGCTACACCTTC.

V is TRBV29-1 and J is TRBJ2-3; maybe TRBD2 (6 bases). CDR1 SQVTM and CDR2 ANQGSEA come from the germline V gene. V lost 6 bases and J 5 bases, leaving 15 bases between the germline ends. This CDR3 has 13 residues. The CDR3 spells CSVGGPSGDTQYF. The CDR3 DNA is TGCAGCGTGGGGGGACCCTCGGGAGATACGCAGTATTTT.

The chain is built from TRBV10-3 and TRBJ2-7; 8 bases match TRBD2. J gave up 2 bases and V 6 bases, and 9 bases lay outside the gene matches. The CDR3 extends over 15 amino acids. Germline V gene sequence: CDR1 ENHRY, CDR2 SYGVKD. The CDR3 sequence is CAIRNSGGTPYEQYF. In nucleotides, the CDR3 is TGTGCCATCAGAAACTCGGGAGGGACCCCCTACGAGCAGTACTTC.

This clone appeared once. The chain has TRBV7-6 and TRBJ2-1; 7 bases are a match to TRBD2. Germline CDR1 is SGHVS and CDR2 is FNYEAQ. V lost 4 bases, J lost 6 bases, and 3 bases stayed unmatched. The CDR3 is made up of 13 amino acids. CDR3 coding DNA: TGTGCCAGCAGCTCGGGACTATCCAATGAGCAGTTCTTC. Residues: CASSSGLSNEQFF.

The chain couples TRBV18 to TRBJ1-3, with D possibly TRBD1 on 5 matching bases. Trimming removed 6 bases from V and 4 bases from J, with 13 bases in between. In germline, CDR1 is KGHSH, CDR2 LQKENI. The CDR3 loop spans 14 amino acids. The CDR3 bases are TGTGCCAGCTCTCCCCAGGGAGGAGGAAACACCATATATTTT. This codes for CASSPQGGGNTIYF. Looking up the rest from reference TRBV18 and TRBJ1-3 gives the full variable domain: NAGVMQNPRHLVRRRGQEARLRCSPMKGHSHVYWYRQLPEEGLKFMVYLQKENIIDESGMPKERFSAEFPKEGPSILRIQQVVRGDSAAYFCASSPQGGGNTIYFGEGSWLTVV.

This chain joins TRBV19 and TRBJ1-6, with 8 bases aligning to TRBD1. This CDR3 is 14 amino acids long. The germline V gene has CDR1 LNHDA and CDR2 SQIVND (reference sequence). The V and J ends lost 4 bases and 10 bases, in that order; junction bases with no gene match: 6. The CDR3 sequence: CASSNDRGGSPLHF. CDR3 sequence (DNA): TGTGCCAGTAGTAACGACAGGGGAGGCTCACCCCTCCACTTT.

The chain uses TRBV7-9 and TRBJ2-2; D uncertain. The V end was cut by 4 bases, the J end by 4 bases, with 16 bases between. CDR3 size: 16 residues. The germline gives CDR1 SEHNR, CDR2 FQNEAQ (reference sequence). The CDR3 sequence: CASSSPTAYGTGELFF. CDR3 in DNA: TGTGCCAGCAGCTCCCCTACAGCTTACGGCACCGGGGAGCTGTTTTTT.

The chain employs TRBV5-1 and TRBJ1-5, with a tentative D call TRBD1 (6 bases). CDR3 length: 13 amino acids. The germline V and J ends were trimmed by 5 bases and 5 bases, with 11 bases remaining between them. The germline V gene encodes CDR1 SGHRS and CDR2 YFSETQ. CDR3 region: CASRRDKDQPQHF. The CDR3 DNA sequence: TGCGCCAGCAGACGGGACAAAGATCAGCCCCAGCATTTT.

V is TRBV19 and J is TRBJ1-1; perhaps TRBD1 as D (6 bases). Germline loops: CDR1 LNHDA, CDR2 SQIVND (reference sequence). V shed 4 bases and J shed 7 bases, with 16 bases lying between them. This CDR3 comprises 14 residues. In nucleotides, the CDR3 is TGTGCCAGTAGTACGAGACAGGCCGCCGGTGAAGCTTTCTTT. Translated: CASSTRQAAGEAFF.

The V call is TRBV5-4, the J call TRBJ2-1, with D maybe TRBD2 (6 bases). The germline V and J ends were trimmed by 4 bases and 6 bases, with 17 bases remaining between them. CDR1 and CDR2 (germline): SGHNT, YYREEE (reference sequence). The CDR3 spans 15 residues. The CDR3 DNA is TGTGCCAGCAGCCCCTCCCCGCCCGGGAGCAATGAGCAGTTCTTC. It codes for CASSPSPPGSNEQFF.

DNA of the CDR3: TGCGCCAGCAGCCAGGCGGCGGGGGGGCGAGGGACCCAGTACTTC. Encoded protein: CASSQAAGGRGTQYF. The chain combines TRBV4-3 with TRBJ2-5; 9 nucleotides align to TRBD2. Germline lookup yields CDR1 LGHNA and CDR2 YSLEER. The CDR3 is 15 amino acids. The V segment lost 3 bases and the J segment 7 bases; nucleotides outside the gene matches: 9.